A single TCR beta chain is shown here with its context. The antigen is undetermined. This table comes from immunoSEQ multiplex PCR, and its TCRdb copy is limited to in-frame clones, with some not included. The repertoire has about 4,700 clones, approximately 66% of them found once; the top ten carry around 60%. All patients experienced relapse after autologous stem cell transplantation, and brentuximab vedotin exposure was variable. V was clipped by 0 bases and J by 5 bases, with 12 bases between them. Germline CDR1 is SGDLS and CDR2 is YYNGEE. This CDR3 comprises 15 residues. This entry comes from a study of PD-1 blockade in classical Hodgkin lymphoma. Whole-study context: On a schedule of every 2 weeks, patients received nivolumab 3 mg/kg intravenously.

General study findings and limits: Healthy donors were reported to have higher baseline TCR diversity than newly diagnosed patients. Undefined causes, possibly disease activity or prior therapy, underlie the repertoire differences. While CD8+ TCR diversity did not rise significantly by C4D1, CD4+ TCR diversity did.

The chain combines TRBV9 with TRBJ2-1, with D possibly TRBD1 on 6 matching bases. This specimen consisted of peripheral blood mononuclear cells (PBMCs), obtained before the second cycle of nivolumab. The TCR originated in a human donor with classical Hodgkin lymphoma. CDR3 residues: CASSVGSGHDNEQFF. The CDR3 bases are TGTGCCAGCAGCGTAGGGTCGGGACACGACAATGAGCAGTTCTTC.